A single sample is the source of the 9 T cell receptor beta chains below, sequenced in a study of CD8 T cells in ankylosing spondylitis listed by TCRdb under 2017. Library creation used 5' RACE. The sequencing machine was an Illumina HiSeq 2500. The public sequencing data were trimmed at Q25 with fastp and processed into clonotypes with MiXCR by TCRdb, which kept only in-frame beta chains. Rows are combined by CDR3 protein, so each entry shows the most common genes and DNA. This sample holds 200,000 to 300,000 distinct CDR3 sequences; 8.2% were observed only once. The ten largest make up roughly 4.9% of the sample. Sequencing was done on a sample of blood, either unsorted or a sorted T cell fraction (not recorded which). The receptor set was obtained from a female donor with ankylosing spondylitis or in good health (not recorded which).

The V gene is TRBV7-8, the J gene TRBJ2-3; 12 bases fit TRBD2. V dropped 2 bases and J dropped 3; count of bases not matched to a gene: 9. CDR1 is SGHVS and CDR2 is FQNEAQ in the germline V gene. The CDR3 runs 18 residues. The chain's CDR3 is CASSLPSGRALPTDTQYF. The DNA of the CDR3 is TGTGCCAGCAGCTTACCTAGCGGGAGGGCCCTCCCGACAGATACGCAGTATTTT.

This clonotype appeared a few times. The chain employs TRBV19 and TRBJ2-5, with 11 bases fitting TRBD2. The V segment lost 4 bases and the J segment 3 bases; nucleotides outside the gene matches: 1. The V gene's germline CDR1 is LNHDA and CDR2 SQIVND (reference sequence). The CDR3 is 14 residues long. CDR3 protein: CASSKGLAEETQYF. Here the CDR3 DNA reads TGTGCCAGTAGTAAGGGACTAGCGGAAGAGACCCAGTACTTC. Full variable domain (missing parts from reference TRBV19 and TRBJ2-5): DGGITQSPKYLFRKEGQNVTLSCEQNLNHDAMYWYRQDPGQGLRLIYYSQIVNDFQKGDIAEGYSVSREKKESFPLTVTSAQKNPTAFYLCASSKGLAEETQYFGPGTRLLVL.

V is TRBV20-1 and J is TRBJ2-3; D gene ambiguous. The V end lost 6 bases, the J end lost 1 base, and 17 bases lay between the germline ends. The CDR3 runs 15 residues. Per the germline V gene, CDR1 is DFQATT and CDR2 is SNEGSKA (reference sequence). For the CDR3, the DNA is TGCAGTGCCCCTTTTGGCGGATCACGCACAGATACGCAGTATTTT. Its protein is CSAPFGGSRTDTQYF.

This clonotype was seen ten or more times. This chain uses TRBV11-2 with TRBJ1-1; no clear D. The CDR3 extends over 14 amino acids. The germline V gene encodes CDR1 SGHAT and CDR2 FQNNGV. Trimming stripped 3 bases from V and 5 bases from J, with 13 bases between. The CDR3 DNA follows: TGTGCCAGCAGCTTGACCCATTTGAGGACTGAAGCTTTCTTT. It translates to CASSLTHLRTEAFF.

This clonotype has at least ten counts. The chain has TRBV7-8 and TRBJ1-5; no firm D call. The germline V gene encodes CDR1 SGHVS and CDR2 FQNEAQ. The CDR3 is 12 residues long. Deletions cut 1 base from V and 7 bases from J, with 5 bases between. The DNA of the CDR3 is TGTGCCAGCAGCTTAGTACTCCAGCCCCAGCATTTT. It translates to CASSLVLQPQHF.

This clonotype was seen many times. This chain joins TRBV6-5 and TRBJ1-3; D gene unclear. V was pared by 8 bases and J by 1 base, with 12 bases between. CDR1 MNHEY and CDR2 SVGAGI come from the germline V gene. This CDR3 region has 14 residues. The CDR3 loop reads CASVPQASGNTIYF. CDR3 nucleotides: TGTGCCAGCGTTCCCCAGGCTTCTGGAAACACCATATATTTT.

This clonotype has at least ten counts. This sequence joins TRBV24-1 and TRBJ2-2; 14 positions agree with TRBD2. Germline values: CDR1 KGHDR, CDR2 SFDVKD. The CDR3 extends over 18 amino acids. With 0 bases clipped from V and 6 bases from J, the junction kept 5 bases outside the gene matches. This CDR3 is CATSDLPVTSGRAGELFF. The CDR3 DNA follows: TGTGCCACCAGTGATTTGCCCGTGACTAGCGGGAGGGCCGGGGAGCTGTTTTTT.

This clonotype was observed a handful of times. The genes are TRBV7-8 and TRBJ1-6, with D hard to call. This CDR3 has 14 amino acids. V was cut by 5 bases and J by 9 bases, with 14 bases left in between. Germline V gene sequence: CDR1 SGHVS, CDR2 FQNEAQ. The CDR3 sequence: CASSLTLKGSPLHF. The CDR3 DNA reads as TGTGCCAGCAGCCTCACACTAAAGGGTTCACCCCTCCACTTT.

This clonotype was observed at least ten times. The CDR3 reads CASSQQYPTSTEQYF. CDR3 nucleotides: TGCGCCAGCAGCCAACAGTACCCGACAAGTACGGAGCAGTACTTC. The chain joins TRBV4-1 to TRBJ2-7; D not resolved. From germline, CDR1 is MGHRA and CDR2 YSYEKL. This CDR3 has 15 residues. The germline V and J ends were trimmed by 2 bases and 7 bases, with 18 bases remaining between them.